Sequencing of this T cell receptor (beta chain) was carried out in a study of blood T cells in healthy people across ages. Broader study findings: PBMCs went unsorted, and a conclusive naive versus antigen-experienced comparison was therefore prevented. Nothing was known about donor CMV status, and this possibly confounded expanded clonotype changes.

Primers used in a second PCR of roughly 6 to 11 cycles were a sample-barcoded 5' primer and a J-beta primer mix. Each CDR3 protein gets one entry after TCRdb re-called the 5' RACE reads with MiXCR. The data contain hundreds of thousands of distinct CDR3 sequences, roughly half of them singletons. The V gene lost 5 bases and the J gene lost 7 bases, with 16 bases spanning the gap. Germline CDR1 and CDR2: SGHVS and FNYEAQ. This CDR3 is 14 amino acids long. Worth noting for this clonotype: The antigen is undetermined.

The receptor's source is a woman older than 75 in good health. The chain recombines TRBV7-6 with TRBJ2-3; no firm D call. The sample comprised blood. The CDR3 region has the DNA TGTGCCAGCAGCGCGCCGTCCGAAGGATATACGCAGTATTTT. Protein: CASSAPSEGYTQYF.